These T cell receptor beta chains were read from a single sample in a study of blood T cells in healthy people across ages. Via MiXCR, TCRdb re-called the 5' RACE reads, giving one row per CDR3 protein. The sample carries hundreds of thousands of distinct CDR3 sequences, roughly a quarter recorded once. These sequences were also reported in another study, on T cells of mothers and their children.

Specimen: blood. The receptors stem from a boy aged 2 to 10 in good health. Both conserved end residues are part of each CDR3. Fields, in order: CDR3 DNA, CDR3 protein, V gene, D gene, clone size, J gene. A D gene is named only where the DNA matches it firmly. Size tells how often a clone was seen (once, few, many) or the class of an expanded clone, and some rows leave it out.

TGTGCCAGCAGCCAAGAAAGGCTAGCGGGGGGCAATGAGCAGTTCTTC | CASSQERLAGGNEQFF | TRBV4-2 | TRBD2 | few | TRBJ2-1
TGTGCCACCGGCCTCTTCTCTGGCTACACCTTC | CATGLFSGYTF | TRBV7-2 | - | few | TRBJ1-2
TGTGCCAGCAGCCCGGACAGAAGCGAGACCCAGTACTTC | CASSPDRSETQYF | TRBV12-3/TRBV12-4 | - | - | TRBJ2-5
TGCAGTGCCACGGACCCCCGGAAGGACACTGAAGCTTTCTTT | CSATDPRKDTEAFF | TRBV20-1 | - | few | TRBJ1-1
TGTGCCAGCAGACTGACAGGGGATAACTATGGCTACACCTTC | CASRLTGDNYGYTF | TRBV27 | TRBD1 | few | TRBJ1-2
TGTGCCAGCTCATGGGGACAGAGCTACAATGAGCAGTTCTTC | CASSWGQSYNEQFF | TRBV18 | TRBD1 | - | TRBJ2-1
TGCGCCAGCAGCCAAGACCTAGGGGGTGCCACTGAAGCTTTCTTT | CASSQDLGGATEAFF | TRBV4-3 | - | - | TRBJ1-1
TGTGCCAGCAGTTTTATCTACAATGAGCAGTTCTTC | CASSFIYNEQFF | TRBV12-3/TRBV12-4 | - | - | TRBJ2-1
TGTGCCAGCAGCTCAACGGGGTACAACACTGAAGCTTTCTTT | CASSSTGYNTEAFF | TRBV11-2 | - | many | TRBJ1-1
TGTGCCAGCAGTTTAGTACTGTACCCCCGAGGGAAACTGTTTTTT | CASSLVLYPRGKLFF | TRBV12-3/TRBV12-4 | - | few | TRBJ1-4
TGTGCCAGCAGCTCTGTGGGACGAGAGACCCAGTACTTC | CASSSVGRETQYF | TRBV7-2 | - | few | TRBJ2-5
TGTGCCAGCAGCCCGCCGGACCCCCCGGAGACCCAGTACTTC | CASSPPDPPETQYF | TRBV7-9 | - | few | TRBJ2-5
TGTGCCAGCAGCTTACGGCAGGGGGGGAATTCACCCCTCCACTTT | CASSLRQGGNSPLHF | TRBV7-2 | TRBD1 | - | TRBJ1-6
TGCAGTGCTAGTTTACGTGAGCAGTTCTTC | CSASLREQFF | TRBV20-1 | - | - | TRBJ2-1
TGTGCCAGCAGCTTAGTCAGTAAGAATGAGCAGTTCTTC | CASSLVSKNEQFF | TRBV7-9 | - | - | TRBJ2-1
TGCGCCAGCAGCCAAGAAACGGGGGCTGGGCGCTTGGATGAAGCTTTCTTT | CASSQETGAGRLDEAFF | TRBV4-1 | - | - | TRBJ1-1
TGCGCCAGCAGCCAGGGGGTAGCGGGAGACCAAGAGACCCAGTACTTC | CASSQGVAGDQETQYF | TRBV4-3 | TRBD2 | - | TRBJ2-5
TGCGCCAGCAGCCAAGGGGACGGGCCCTCCTACGAGCAGTACTTC | CASSQGDGPSYEQYF | TRBV4-1 | - | many | TRBJ2-7
TGCGCCAGCAGCCAAGATAGGCGATTTAACTATGGCTACACCTTC | CASSQDRRFNYGYTF | TRBV4-1 | - | - | TRBJ1-2
TGCAGCGTCGGGGTTCAAGAGACCCAGTACTTC | CSVGVQETQYF | TRBV29-1 | - | few | TRBJ2-5
TGTGCCAGCAGTCCCCACGGAGGTAACAATCAGCCCCAGCATTTT | CASSPHGGNNQPQHF | TRBV12-3/TRBV12-4 | - | - | TRBJ1-5
TGTGCCAGCAGTATTACTATGAACACTGAAGCTTTCTTT | CASSITMNTEAFF | TRBV12-3/TRBV12-4 | - | few | TRBJ1-1
TGTGCCAGCAGCTTAGCTAGCGGGGGCTCTAGGGAGACCCAGTACTTC | CASSLASGGSRETQYF | TRBV7-9 | TRBD2 | - | TRBJ2-5
TGCAGTGCTATCCTATTGACAGGAGACTATGGCTACACCTTC | CSAILLTGDYGYTF | TRBV20-1 | - | once | TRBJ1-2
TGTGCCAGCAGCTTAGTAGGGAACGTCCTGACTTTC | CASSLVGNVLTF | TRBV7-8 | - | - | TRBJ2-6
TGCGCCAGCAGCTTGGCCAGAAAGACTAGCGGGGCCGAGACCCAGTACTTC | CASSLARKTSGAETQYF | TRBV5-1 | TRBD2 | - | TRBJ2-5
TGTGCCAGCAGCTTGTCGGGGGGAACAGTCTCTGGGGCCAACGTCCTGACTTTC | CASSLSGGTVSGANVLTF | TRBV5-5 | TRBD2 | few | TRBJ2-6
TGTGCTCAGTGGGGGGCGGTCGGGGAGCTGTTTTTT | CAQWGAVGELFF | TRBV30 | - | - | TRBJ2-2
TGTGCCACCAGCGGAAATCAGATGAACACTGAAGCTTTCTTT | CATSGNQMNTEAFF | TRBV10-3 | - | few | TRBJ1-1
TGTGCCAGCAGCCTAACCGGGGGGGGTAGCGAGCAGTTCTTC | CASSLTGGGSEQFF | TRBV7-9 | TRBD2 | few | TRBJ2-1
TGTGCCAGCAGTGTGTACTCGAGCACAGATACGCAGTATTTT | CASSVYSSTDTQYF | TRBV6-1 | - | - | TRBJ2-3
TGCAGTGCTTTTAGCGGGAGGACAGGGCAAGAGACCCAGTACTTC | CSAFSGRTGQETQYF | TRBV20-1 | TRBD2 | few | TRBJ2-5
TGTGCCACCAGCGGAATAACAAAGGGGGCCCTGGTACAGGATGAGCAGTTCTTC | CATSGITKGALVQDEQFF | TRBV15 | TRBD1 | - | TRBJ2-1
TGCAGTGCTAGAGGGCCCCGGGGGAACGGGGATACGCAGTATTTT | CSARGPRGNGDTQYF | TRBV20-1 | - | - | TRBJ2-3
TGTGCCAGCAGTGAGACAGGGTCGGGCACTGAAGCTTTCTTT | CASSETGSGTEAFF | TRBV2 | TRBD1 | - | TRBJ1-1
TGCAGCGGGGGGACAGGGAGACAAGAGACCCAGTACTTC | CSGGTGRQETQYF | TRBV29-1 | TRBD1 | - | TRBJ2-5
TGCAGCGTCGTGGGGTGGGGGGGGGAGCTGTTTTTT | CSVVGWGGELFF | TRBV29-1 | - | few | TRBJ2-2
TGTGCCAGCAGTTTATGGGACATGTCAGAGGCCCAGTACTTC | CASSLWDMSEAQYF | TRBV12-3/TRBV12-4 | - | - | TRBJ2-5
TGTGCCAGCAGCATCGGCAATAGCGCTTACAATGAGCAGTTCTTC | CASSIGNSAYNEQFF | TRBV5-4 | - | - | TRBJ2-1
TGCGCCAGCAGCCAAGATGGGGACTCCTTTGGTGAGCAGTTCTTC | CASSQDGDSFGEQFF | TRBV4-3 | - | few | TRBJ2-1